This T cell receptor (beta chain) was identified during a study of T cell clonality in common variable immunodeficiency. This clone was seen ten or more times. The read finishes 3 residues shy of the CDR3 end, and the germline J gene is used to complete it. Assay: immunoSEQ multiplex PCR; the TCRdb copy retains only in-frame clones and omits some. The sample holds 40,000 to 50,000 clones, and no clone turns up only once. With V trimmed by 4 bases and J by 3 bases, 7 bases remained unmatched. The germline gives CDR1 DFQATT, CDR2 SNEGSKA (reference sequence). This CDR3 spans 14 amino acids. Caucasian heritage predominated among both patients and controls.

The sequenced sample consisted of peripheral blood mononuclear cells. The chain couples TRBV20-1 to TRBJ1-2; 8 positions agree with TRBD1. The clonotype originates from a person aged 18 to 69 in good health. The sequenced part of the CDR3 DNA is TGCAGTGCTACCTCACAGGGGGTTTACTATGGC. It yields the protein CSATSQGVYYG. The whole CDR3 protein is CSATSQGVYYGYTF.